This TCR beta chain is drawn from a study of blood T cell repertoires in COVID-19. At the level of the study: Researchers got acute and convalescent COVID-19 samples from the United States, Italy and Spain.

J was trimmed by 2 bases and V by 5 bases; bases with no gene match: 18. This CDR3 contains 17 residues. Germline V lookup: CDR1 SQVTM, CDR2 ANQGSEA. In the authors' methods: The assay estimated nucleated cells by amplifying reference gene primers. Profiled with immunoSEQ multiplex PCR; TCRdb holds only in-frame clones, not every one. V and J calls and clone size are those listed in that table; D and trimming were worked out from the DNA. The sample has nearly 95,000 clones; approximately 79% are singletons. This clone appeared once. The chain is built from TRBV29-1 and TRBJ2-7; 7 nucleotides match TRBD1. This TCR derives from a man between 65 and 79 years old with COVID-19, enrolled during active disease. The material sequenced was peripheral blood. Here the CDR3 DNA reads TGCAGCGTTCGATACCGGGCTACAGGGGTTTTTCCCTACGAGCAGTACTTC. It is translated as CSVRYRATGVFPYEQYF.